This T cell receptor (beta chain) was identified in a study of identical twins. Each CDR3 protein is one row after TCRdb ran MiXCR on the 5' RACE reads. The sample has hundreds of thousands of distinct CDR3 sequences; 8.6% are singletons. V lost 4 bases and J 2 bases, leaving 12 bases between the germline ends. The CDR3 has 15 residues. CDR1 is MNHEY and CDR2 is SMNVEV in the germline V gene (reference sequence). Every sampled donor was Caucasian and healthy. This clonotype was seen many times. This same sample was also part of a study on yellow fever vaccine responses in identical twins.

This rearrangement joins TRBV27 to TRBJ2-4; possibly TRBD1 or TRBD2 for D (5 bases each). Sequencing was carried out using PBMCs. The sequence came from a woman aged 18 to 35 in good health. The DNA of the CDR3 is TGTGCCAGCAGTTGGATGAGGGGCCCCAAAAACATTCAGTACTTC. This encodes CASSWMRGPKNIQYF.